This T cell receptor beta chain was found in a study of CD8 T cells in ankylosing spondylitis. Regarding this clonotype: Its antigen is not known.

Study-wide results and limits: Typical of ankylosing spondylitis blood, it appeared, was a TCR beta motif of seven to nine highly homologous variants.

TCRdb used MiXCR to reprocess the 5' RACE reads, holding one entry per CDR3 protein. In the table there are hundreds of thousands of distinct CDR3 sequences, 32% of which are singletons. CDR3 size: 14 residues. The V segment lost 6 bases and the J segment 3 bases; nucleotides outside the gene matches: 6. Germline CDR1 SGHNT, CDR2 YENEEA. The chain joins TRBV11-3 to TRBJ2-5; the match to TRBD1 covers 8 bases. Sequencing used blood, either unsorted or a sorted T cell fraction (not recorded which). The sequence was obtained from a male donor with ankylosing spondylitis or in good health (not recorded which). CDR3 sequence: CASSRTGNEETQYF. Written as DNA, the CDR3 is TGTGCCAGCAGTCGGACAGGGAACGAAGAGACCCAGTACTTC.